Listed here are 10 T cell receptor beta chains from one sample, sequenced in a study of blood T cell repertoires in COVID-19. The table came from immunoSEQ multiplex PCR; TCRdb's copy has only in-frame clones and leaves some out. The profile shows approximately 300,000 clones, approximately 91% of them singletons. The specimen sequenced was PBMCs or T cells enriched from blood (not recorded which). These receptor sequences come from a man aged 55 to 70 who had recovered from COVID-19.

This clone was seen more than once but under ten times. Germline is not matched at one junction end, which may reflect a read error. The J gene is TRBJ2-2, the V gene TRBV7-7; TRBD1 agrees at 9 bases. CDR1 is SSHAT and CDR2 is FNYEAQ in the germline V gene (reference sequence). This CDR3 is 16 amino acids long. The CDR3 here is CASSLRTGDVDGELFF. The CDR3 DNA follows: TGTGCTAGCAGCCTACGGACAGGGGATGTGGACGGGGAGCTGTTTTTT.

The chain joins TRBV4-1 to TRBJ2-2; D is undetermined. The CDR3 is 14 amino acids. Germline CDR1 reads MGHRA; CDR2 reads YSYEKL. CDR3 residues: CSPKAVVSTGELFF. The DNA of the CDR3 is TGCTCCCCGAAGGCGGTAGTTTCGACCGGGGAGCTGTTTTTT.

The chain uses TRBV28 and TRBJ2-2; 7 bases align to TRBD2. Germline values: CDR1 MDHEN, CDR2 SYDVKM. This CDR3 region has 15 residues. V was clipped by 4 bases and J by 6 bases; unmatched bases: 8. The CDR3: CASSWGRAFSGELFF. The CDR3 DNA reads as TGTGCCAGCAGTTGGGGGAGGGCCTTTTCCGGGGAGCTGTTTTTT.

The chain has TRBV13 and TRBJ2-3; 12 nucleotides align to TRBD2. This CDR3 comprises 14 residues. CDR1 is PRHDT and CDR2 is FYEKMQ in the germline V gene (reference sequence). V shed 5 bases and J 8 bases; nucleotides not matched to a gene: 5. The CDR3 bases are TGTGCCAGCAGCCAGGCACTAGCGGGAGGTACGCAGTATTTT. This encodes CASSQALAGGTQYF. Using reference TRBV13 and TRBJ2-3 for the parts outside the CDR3, the full variable domain is AAGVIQSPRHLIKEKRETATLKCYPIPRHDTVYWYQQGPGQDPQFLISFYEKMQSDKGSIPDRFSAQQFSDYHSELNMSSLELGDSALYFCASSQALAGGTQYFGPGTRLTVL.

The chain uses TRBV5-6 and TRBJ2-7, with a weak D call TRBD1 (5 bases). The ends were cut back, 5 bases at V and 0 bases at J, with 12 bases in the middle. The CDR3 runs to 14 residues. The germline CDR1 and CDR2 sequences are SGHDT and YYEEEE. The CDR3 loop is CASRKTASSYEQYF. The CDR3, as DNA: TGTGCCAGCAGGAAGACAGCTAGCTCCTACGAGCAGTACTTC. The variable domain in full, completed from reference TRBV5-6 and TRBJ2-7, reads DAGVTQSPTHLIKTRGQQVTLRCSPKSGHDTVSWYQQALGQGPQFIFQYYEEEERQRGNFPDRFSGHQFPNYSSELNVNALLLGDSALYLCASRKTASSYEQYFGPGTRLTVT.

The chain links TRBV2 to TRBJ1-5, with D possibly matching TRBD1 (6 bases). Trimming took 6 bases from V and 6 from J, leaving 15 bases between them. This CDR3 has 14 residues. Germline-derived CDR1 and CDR2 are SNHLY and FYNNEI. The DNA for the CDR3 is TGTGCCAGCAGGGCGGGGGACATCTTTCAGCCCCAGCATTTT. It encodes CASRAGDIFQPQHF.

CDR3 sequence reads: CAWSVRSGGGELFF. DNA for the CDR3: TGTGCCTGGAGTGTAAGGTCAGGGGGCGGGGAGCTGTTTTTT. The chain combines TRBV30 with TRBJ2-2, with 7 bases identical to TRBD1. Germline V gene lookup returns CDR1 GTSNPN and CDR2 SVGIG (reference sequence). The V segment lost 0 bases and the J segment 7 bases; nucleotides outside the gene matches: 5. The CDR3 is 14 amino acids.

The chain recombines TRBV29-1 with TRBJ1-5; tentatively, D is TRBD1 (5 bases). This CDR3 spans 14 amino acids. From germline, CDR1 is SQVTM and CDR2 ANQGSEA. The ends were cut back, 3 bases at V and 4 bases at J, with 13 bases in the middle. This CDR3 is CSVDGGGGNQPQHF. As DNA, the CDR3 is TGCAGCGTTGACGGCGGGGGTGGTAATCAGCCCCAGCATTTT.

V is TRBV29-1 and J is TRBJ1-1; 8 bases fit TRBD1. This CDR3 region has 16 residues. V was pared by 2 bases and J by 0 bases, with 8 bases of the junction left unmatched. The germline V gene has CDR1 SQVTM and CDR2 ANQGSEA. CDR3: CSVEFPGGFMNTEAFF. The CDR3 DNA follows: TGCAGCGTTGAATTCCCAGGGGGCTTCATGAACACTGAAGCTTTCTTT.

The chain employs TRBV7-3 and TRBJ2-5, with 8 bases fitting TRBD2. The germline CDR1 and CDR2 sequences are SGHTA and FQGTGA. CDR3 length: 16 residues. V dropped 5 bases and J dropped 3; count of bases not matched to a gene: 11. As DNA, the CDR3 is TGTGCCAGCAGCCCCCGAGGTCCGGGAGGGGAAGAGACCCAGTACTTC. It translates to CASSPRGPGGEETQYF.